This is a list of T cell receptor beta chains from one sample in a study of human CD8 memory T cell subsets. TCRdb reanalyzed the 5' RACE reads, giving one entry per CDR3 protein sequence and no DNA. The specimen's table records 4,500 to 6,000 distinct CDR3 sequences. Sequencing used CD8+ T cells from PBMCs. Every receptor here comes from a human donor in good health. Both conserved end residues are part of each CDR3. A clone size is listed for some rows: how often the clone was seen (once, few, many), or a class if it is expanded.

J gene | V gene | clone size | CDR3 protein
TRBJ1-1 | TRBV19 | - | CASSQWVNTEAFF
TRBJ2-7 | TRBV3-1 | - | CASSLAEGAGYEQYF
TRBJ2-1 | TRBV4-1 | medium-sized | CASRANSNEQFF
TRBJ2-3 | TRBV12-3/TRBV12-4 | medium-sized | CASSPPGGNVRDTQYF
TRBJ1-5 | TRBV30 | - | CAWSRGADSNQPQHF
TRBJ1-3 | TRBV7-9 | - | CASSPRGGTVSGNTIYF
TRBJ1-1 | TRBV7-9 | - | CASSLKGDAEAFF
TRBJ1-2 | TRBV4-3 | medium-sized | CASSPRWAAAGGYTF
TRBJ1-1 | TRBV4-2 | - | CASSPLLGDLEAFF
TRBJ1-5 | TRBV30 | - | CAWSTGGFGNQPQHF
TRBJ2-3 | TRBV3-1 | large | CASSQEVAGGKDTQYF
TRBJ2-3 | TRBV7-9 | - | CASSVRRGSLTDTQYF
TRBJ2-5 | TRBV2 | - | CASSGLAAYQETQYF
TRBJ2-7 | TRBV7-9 | - | CASSLLQDSYEQYF
TRBJ2-2 | TRBV29-1 | - | CSVVGSTGELFF
TRBJ1-1 | TRBV30 | - | CAWSPPQTGLNTEAFF
TRBJ2-3 | TRBV20-1 | - | CSASSTRDSFTDTQYF
TRBJ2-5 | TRBV6-6 | - | CASRGGGEETQYF
TRBJ2-5 | TRBV6-5 | - | CASSSWREDETQYF
TRBJ1-1 | TRBV10-3 | medium-sized | CAISDLTGAEAFF
TRBJ1-4 | TRBV28 | - | CATQGGDNEKLFF
TRBJ1-2 | TRBV29-1 | medium-sized | CSVDKTNYGYTF
TRBJ2-4 | TRBV21-1 | - | CASGRTALAKNIQYF
TRBJ2-3 | TRBV11-2 | - | CASSLLRGDPTDTQYF
TRBJ1-1 | TRBV6-2/TRBV6-3 | medium-sized | CASSYTGDTEAFF
TRBJ2-3 | TRBV30 | - | CAWSVRVTDTQYF
TRBJ2-1 | TRBV7-3 | - | CASSLGQGNNEQFF
TRBJ2-7 | TRBV7-6 | - | CASSDRLAGGYEQYF
TRBJ2-2 | TRBV7-8 | - | CASSLVGYTGELFF
TRBJ2-1 | TRBV7-2 | - | CASSLAFALADYNEQFF
TRBJ2-1 | TRBV4-1 | medium-sized | CASSLNRGLVEQFF
TRBJ2-5 | TRBV4-2 | - | CASSLGGDETQYF
TRBJ2-7 | TRBV20-1 | - | CSAEGTNISYEQYF
TRBJ2-2 | TRBV11-3 | - | CASALAGAGELFF
TRBJ1-4 | TRBV27 | - | CASSLAPPRGGEKLFF
TRBJ2-1 | TRBV28 | medium-sized | CASIQRGWNEQFF
TRBJ2-3 | TRBV29-1 | - | CSGSGQGVSDTQYF
TRBJ2-2 | TRBV28 | - | CASSLLGNTGELFF
TRBJ1-5 | TRBV9 | - | CASSGGIDSNQPQHF
TRBJ2-3 | TRBV29-1 | - | CSATGVREYSTSTDTQYF
TRBJ2-1 | TRBV27 | - | CASSLSDKYNEQFF
TRBJ1-2 | TRBV28 | - | CASALSLNNGYTF
TRBJ2-7 | TRBV7-9 | - | CASSPGGYEQYF
TRBJ1-1 | TRBV12-3/TRBV12-4 | medium-sized | CASSFGSMNTEAFF
TRBJ2-1 | TRBV5-1 | - | CASSLADEQFF
TRBJ2-3 | TRBV20-1 | - | CSATQYRGTARDTQYF
TRBJ2-5 | TRBV29-1 | - | CSVPGTGVQETQYF
TRBJ1-1 | TRBV28 | - | CASSLGQQNTEAFF
TRBJ1-2 | TRBV12-3/TRBV12-4 | - | CASSPGENYGYTF
TRBJ2-7 | TRBV3-1 | - | CASSDSSGSRSYEQYF
TRBJ2-7 | TRBV9 | - | CASSDSREQYF
TRBJ1-5 | TRBV7-8 | - | CASSPGGNQPQHF
TRBJ2-7 | TRBV4-3 | - | CASSQGPSSYEQYF
TRBJ1-1 | TRBV7-9 | - | CASSHGQGNTEAFF
TRBJ2-3 | TRBV7-8 | - | CASSSLDTGGADTQYF